The 20 T cell receptor beta chains listed next were all sequenced from one sample in a study of T cell clonality in common variable immunodeficiency. Assay: immunoSEQ multiplex PCR; the TCRdb copy retains only in-frame clones and omits some. The repertoire has 30,000 to 40,000 clones, none seen only once; the ten largest take roughly 8.9%. Sequenced input: peripheral blood mononuclear cells. The source is a person between 18 and 75 years old in good health.

This clone was observed many times. The CDR3 is cut off 3 residues early in the read; its end comes from the germline J gene. The chain carries TRBV7-3 and TRBJ1-4; D is possibly TRBD1 (5 bases). V was cut by 4 bases and J by 6 bases, with 15 bases left in between. Germline CDR1 and CDR2: SGHTA and FQGTGA. There are 15 residues in the CDR3. CDR3 sequence reads: CASSSKDSGDEKLFF. The part of the CDR3 DNA that was read is TGTGCCAGCAGCTCCAAAGACAGTGGCGATGAAAAA.

This clone was found many times. The sequence runs out 3 residues before the end of the CDR3; the remainder is reconstructed from the germline J gene. The chain uses TRBV6-1 and TRBJ2-7; TRBD2 matches at 8 bases. Germline values: CDR1 MNHNS, CDR2 SASEGT. The CDR3 is made up of 15 amino acids. V lost 1 base and J lost 4; bases outside the gene matches: 6. The sequenced part of the CDR3 DNA is TGTGCCAGCAGTGAAGGACTAGCGAGGGCATACGAG. It yields the protein CASSEGLARAYE. From start to end, the CDR3 is CASSEGLARAYEQYF.

This clone was seen a few times. The read ends 3 residues early relative to the CDR3; the germline J gene fills the gap. V usage is TRBV6-1 and J usage is TRBJ2-2; TRBD1 matches 10 bases. The CDR3 has 15 amino acids. Germline CDR1 and CDR2: MNHNS and SASEGT. Incomplete CDR3 DNA: TGTGCCAGCAGTGGGACAGGGGGAGAACGAGAAAAG. Translated: CASSGTGGEREK. From start to end, the CDR3 is CASSGTGGEREKLFF.

This clone was detected many times. The read ends 3 residues shy of where the CDR3 ends; the end is completed using the germline J gene. This sequence joins TRBV13 and TRBJ2-7; 8 bases are a match to TRBD2. This CDR3 spans 15 amino acids. Trimming took 4 bases from V and 2 from J; bases not matched to a gene: 7. Germline lookup yields CDR1 PRHDT and CDR2 FYEKMQ (reference sequence). This CDR3 is CASSSYSGIAYEQYF. The sequenced CDR3 bases are TGTGCCAGCAGCTCCTATAGCGGGATCGCCTACGAG.

This clone was seen at least ten times. The missing CDR3 end, 3 residues past where the read stops, is filled in from the germline J gene. The chain links TRBV5-6 to TRBJ2-5; D might be TRBD2 (5 bases). The V end was cut by 4 bases, the J end by 0 bases, with 13 bases between. The CDR3 is made up of 15 amino acids. Germline V gives CDR1 SGHDT, CDR2 YYEEEE. The chain's CDR3 is CASSRISGYQETQYF. The part of the CDR3 DNA that was read is TGTGCCAGCAGCCGAATAAGCGGATACCAAGAGACC.

The sample holds many counts of this clone. The read finishes 3 residues shy of the CDR3 end, and the germline J gene is used to complete it. This rearrangement joins TRBV19 to TRBJ2-1, with TRBD2 matching 7 bases. V dropped 5 bases and J dropped 7; count of bases not matched to a gene: 8. CDR3 length: 14 residues. CDR1 LNHDA and CDR2 SQIVND come from the germline V gene (reference sequence). CDR3 DNA, as far as it was read: TGTGCCAGTAGTTCCCGGGACGGGGGGAATGAG. It specifies CASSSRDGGNE. The entire CDR3 sequence reads CASSSRDGGNEQFF.

This clone was seen repeatedly, ten times or more. The CDR3 end is not reached by the read, which stops 3 residues before it; the germline J gene fills it in. The rearrangement uses TRBV28 and TRBJ2-7; the match to TRBD2 covers 8 bases. Germline V gene lookup returns CDR1 MDHEN and CDR2 SYDVKM. J gave up 0 bases and V 5 bases, and 6 bases lay outside the gene matches. The CDR3 runs to 15 residues. The CDR3 loop reads CASSLSGSFSYEQYF. CDR3 bases read: TGTGCCAGCAGTCTCAGCGGGAGCTTCTCCTACGAG.

This clone was observed many times. The read ends 3 residues early relative to the CDR3; the germline J gene fills the gap. The rearrangement joins TRBV30 to TRBJ2-3; 8 bases map to TRBD2. V lost 4 bases, J lost 4 bases, and 7 bases stayed unmatched. Germline V gene data show CDR1 as GTSNPN and CDR2 as SVGIG (reference sequence). The CDR3 covers 14 residues. This CDR3 is CAWTSSGSADTQYF. The sequenced part of the CDR3 DNA is TGTGCCTGGACGTCCAGCGGGAGCGCAGATACG.

This clone was observed many times. The sequenced fragment ends 3 residues before the CDR3 boundary, so the rest is inferred from the germline J gene. The chain couples TRBV6-1 to TRBJ1-3; D might be TRBD1 (6 bases). Between the trimmed V and J ends, which lost 3 bases and 2 bases, there was a span of 8 bases. The CDR3 runs to 14 residues. The germline gives CDR1 MNHNS, CDR2 SASEGT. CDR3 sequence reads: CASSEPGAGNTIYF. The sequenced part of the CDR3 DNA is TGTGCCAGCAGTGAGCCAGGGGCTGGAAACACC.

This clone has only a few counts. Coverage ceases 3 residues before the CDR3 finishes, and the germline J gene fills in the end. The rearrangement joins TRBV2 to TRBJ2-3; D is perhaps TRBD2 (7 bases). This CDR3 spans 13 amino acids. CDR1 SNHLY and CDR2 FYNNEI come from the germline V gene. Incomplete CDR3 DNA: TGTGCCAGCAGGGGGGGGCCGGGTCAGCCG. Its protein is CASRGGPGQP. The complete CDR3 reads CASRGGPGQPQYF.

This clone was counted ten times or more. The read ends 3 residues before the CDR3 terminus; that terminus is restored from the germline J gene. The chain has TRBV12-3 or TRBV12-4 and TRBJ1-6, with 10 bases lining up with TRBD1. V lost 6 bases and J lost 7; bases outside the gene matches: 3. The CDR3 has 14 amino acids. This chain's CDR3 is CASRGTGVNSPLHF. CDR3 DNA, as far as it was read: TGTGCCAGCAGAGGGACAGGGGTAAATTCACCC.

The sample holds a few counts of this clone. Read coverage stops 3 residues before the CDR3 terminus; the germline J gene supplies the remainder. The chain uses TRBV18 and TRBJ1-2; D is undetermined. Looked up from germline, CDR1 is KGHSH and CDR2 is LQKENI. The CDR3 is 14 residues long. The CDR3 spells CASSPNPGSYDYTF. The part of the CDR3 DNA that was read is TGTGCCAGCTCACCAAATCCAGGATCCTACGAC.

This clone has at least ten counts. The CDR3 goes on 3 residues after the read ends, and that part is filled in from the germline J gene. J is TRBJ1-1 and V is TRBV12-3 or TRBV12-4; TRBD1 is a possible D gene (6 bases). The V and J ends lost 1 base and 6 bases respectively, with 12 bases between them. The length of the CDR3 is 14 residues. Incomplete CDR3 DNA: TGTGCCAGCAGTTTAGTTCACAGGGTGTCTGAA. This encodes CASSLVHRVSE. The whole CDR3 region reads CASSLVHRVSEAFF.

This clone was seen at least ten times. The read ends 3 residues early relative to the CDR3; the germline J gene fills the gap. The chain is built from TRBV10-1 and TRBJ2-2; maybe TRBD1 (6 bases). Germline V lookup: CDR1 WNHNN, CDR2 SYGVQD (reference sequence). The CDR3 contains 13 residues. Trimming pared 5 bases from V and 5 bases from J, leaving 9 bases between. The CDR3: CASSSTGTGELFF. The CDR3 DNA, read in part, is TGCGCCAGCAGTTCGACAGGAACCGGGGAG.

This clone was picked up many times. The read falls 3 residues short of the CDR3 end, and the missing part is taken from the germline J gene. This chain uses TRBV20-1 with TRBJ1-4; 8 nucleotides align to TRBD1. The CDR3 totals 14 residues. CDR1 DFQATT and CDR2 SNEGSKA come from the germline V gene (reference sequence). V shed 4 bases and J 4 bases; nucleotides not matched to a gene: 5. The covered CDR3 bases are TGCAGTGCTACTGACAGGGGTGGTAATGAAAAA. This translates into CSATDRGGNEK. The whole CDR3 region reads CSATDRGGNEKLFF.

This clone was detected many times. CDR3 residues: CASSDRTSGANVLFF. Incomplete CDR3 DNA: TGCGCCAGCAGCGATCGAACCTCTGGGGCCAACGTA. The chain has TRBV5-1 and TRBJ1-4; D is possibly TRBD1 (5 bases). The read terminates 3 residues ahead of where the CDR3 ends, so the germline J gene completes it. The CDR3 contains 15 residues. Germline V lookup: CDR1 SGHRS, CDR2 YFSETQ.

This clone was detected many times. The read terminates 3 residues ahead of where the CDR3 ends, so the germline J gene completes it. This rearrangement joins TRBV7-2 to TRBJ2-7; D gene ambiguous. Trimming removed 3 bases from V and 4 bases from J, with 7 bases in between. The CDR3 is 12 residues long. Germline CDR1 is SGHTA and CDR2 is FQGNSA. The CDR3 DNA, read in part, is TGTGCCAGCAGCTTCCAGAGGTACGAG. It is translated as CASSFQRYE. The full CDR3 is CASSFQRYEQYF. The full variable domain, with the rest looked up from reference TRBV7-2 and TRBJ2-7, is GAGVSQSPSNKVTEKGKDVELRCDPISGHTALYWYRQSLGQGLEFLIYFQGNSAPDKSGLPSDRFSAERTGGSVSTLTIQRTQQEDSAVYLCASSFQRYEQYFGPGTRLTVT.

This clone showed up many times. The read gets to within 3 residues of the CDR3 end, and the germline J gene fills in the rest. The identical CDR3 is also encoded by other nucleotide sequences in the sample. The chain has TRBV6-1 and TRBJ1-3; weak D call: TRBD1 (5 bases). The CDR3 is 17 residues long. The V gene's germline CDR1 is MNHNS and CDR2 SASEGT. V dropped 0 bases and J dropped 2 bases, with 14 bases sitting between them. This CDR3 reads CASSEALLSRAGNTIYF. The part of the CDR3 DNA that was read is TGTGCCAGCAGTGAAGCGCTTCTGAGCAGGGCTGGAAACACC.

This clone was detected ten times or more. The observed sequence ends 3 residues before the CDR3 terminus, with the missing tail filled in from the germline J gene. The gene calls are TRBV5-1 and TRBJ2-1, with TRBD2 as a possible D gene (6 bases). This CDR3 has 14 residues. Trimming pared 0 bases from V and 5 bases from J, leaving 9 bases between. Germline V CDR1 and CDR2: SGHRS, YFSETQ. Partial CDR3 DNA: TGCGCCAGCAGCTTGGAGGTAGCGGACAATGAG. It encodes CASSLEVADNE. The entire CDR3 is CASSLEVADNEQFF.

This clone has a count of ten or more. Read sequence stops 3 residues before the CDR3 end, and the germline J gene provides the missing end. The rearrangement links TRBV15 to TRBJ1-1; possibly TRBD1 for D (6 bases). The germline gives CDR1 LNHNV, CDR2 YYDKDF (reference sequence). This CDR3 is 14 amino acids long. V dropped 3 bases and J dropped 4 bases, with 12 bases sitting between them. CDR3 DNA, as far as it was read: TGTGCCACCAGCAGCTCAGGGGCCATCACTGAA. Encoded protein: CATSSSGAITE. The complete CDR3 protein is CATSSSGAITEAFF.